These T cell receptor beta chains were read from a single sample in a study of T cell repertoires in cytomegalovirus infection. Antigens for these TCRs are unknown. TCRdb fed the reads into MiXCR, producing one record per CDR3 protein. Among about 770,000 distinct CDR3 sequences listed, 25% to 30% were seen once. Sequenced material: cultured CD8+ T cells from PBMCs, taken from culture after CMV antigen stimulation. Every receptor here comes from a human donor in good health (CMV status not recorded). Some clones in this sample may be carry-over from other donors' samples. Both conserved end residues are part of each CDR3. The order of the fields is D gene, clone size, J gene, CDR3 length, V gene, CDR3 protein, CDR3 DNA. The D gene is left open where the match is weak. The listing skips clone size in some rows; elsewhere it reads once, few, many or a size class.

>.|many|TRBJ1-2|15|TRBV11-1
CASSLGDSDFYGYTF
TGTGCCAGCAGCTTAGGAGACAGCGACTTCTATGGCTACACCTTC
>.|many|TRBJ2-2|16|TRBV7-3
CASSLTLGPGTGELFF
TGTGCCAGCAGCTTAACGCTGGGACCCGGAACCGGGGAGCTGTTTTTT
>TRBD1|.|TRBJ2-5|14|TRBV25-1
CASSMGQSVETQYF
TGTGCCAGCAGTATGGGACAGAGTGTGGAGACCCAGTACTTC
>.|.|TRBJ2-2|18|TRBV6-2/TRBV6-3
CASSYWPGVNANTGELFF
TGTGCCAGCAGTTATTGGCCGGGGGTGAACGCGAACACCGGGGAGCTGTTTTTT
>.|few|TRBJ1-4|15|TRBV7-8
CASSRPQDVYEKLFF
TGTGCCAGCAGCCGCCCCCAGGACGTTTATGAAAAACTGTTTTTT
>.|.|TRBJ1-2|14|TRBV6-5
CASSYGPYDYGYTF
TGTGCCAGCAGTTACGGTCCTTATGACTATGGCTACACCTTC
>.|many|TRBJ2-7|12|TRBV7-8
CASNGARYEQYF
TGTGCCAGCAATGGGGCCCGCTACGAGCAGTACTTC
>TRBD2|.|TRBJ2-1|17|TRBV4-2
CASSQDPGLVSYNEQFF
TGTGCCAGCAGCCAAGATCCGGGACTAGTGTCCTACAATGAGCAGTTCTTC
>TRBD1|.|TRBJ2-7|16|TRBV27
CASSFGPGTATYEQYF
TGTGCCAGCAGTTTTGGCCCCGGGACAGCCACCTACGAGCAGTACTTC
>TRBD1|many|TRBJ2-3|16|TRBV28
CASSNDRGGHTDTQYF
TGTGCCAGCAGTAACGACAGGGGAGGACACACAGATACGCAGTATTTT